The next 9 T cell receptor beta chains were all read from a single sample in a study of naive and memory T cell subsets. Study-level results: Possibly reflecting memory cells re-expressing CD45RA, a few larger clonotypes occurred in naive repertoires, especially CD8.

The beta constant-region primer was an equimolar mix of two oligonucleotides covering TRBC1 and TRBC2. The ligated cDNA underwent four PCR rounds using SP2 and nested alpha and beta constant-region primers. Each CDR3 protein gets one entry after TCRdb re-called the UMI-ligation and nested PCR reads with MiXCR. The sample holds fewer than 150,000 distinct CDR3 sequences, around 21% seen once. These TCRs' antigens remain unknown. Sequencing was performed on naive CD8+ T cells from blood. All receptors derive from a human donor in good health.

The chain carries TRBV4-3 and TRBJ2-1; 9 bases map to TRBD2. In germline, CDR1 is LGHNA, CDR2 YSLEER. This CDR3 is 15 amino acids long. V was clipped by 3 bases and J by 8 bases; unmatched bases: 8. The CDR3 protein is CASSQGRLAGYEQFF. CDR3 bases: TGCGCCAGCAGCCAGGGCCGTCTAGCGGGGTATGAGCAGTTCTTC.

A few counts support this clonotype. V usage is TRBV28 and J usage is TRBJ2-7, with 9 bases lining up with TRBD1. The CDR3 contains 15 residues. The J segment lost 1 base and the V segment lost 7 bases, leaving 8 bases of the junction unmatched. Germline V gene data show CDR1 as MDHEN and CDR2 as SYDVKM. DNA of the CDR3: TGTGCCAGCACCTTTCACAGGGGGCTTTCCTACGAGCAGTACTTC. It is translated as CASTFHRGLSYEQYF.

This clonotype has only a few counts. V and J are TRBV7-9 and TRBJ1-2; 8 bases fit TRBD1. With 5 bases clipped from V and 7 bases from J, the junction kept 3 bases outside the gene matches. This CDR3 is built from 12 residues. Germline V gives CDR1 SEHNR, CDR2 FQNEAQ (reference sequence). This CDR3 is CASSRQGAGYTF. In DNA, the CDR3 is TGTGCCAGCAGCCGTCAGGGGGCTGGCTACACCTTC.

This chain uses TRBV7-9 with TRBJ2-1, with TRBD2 matching over 13 bases. The germline CDR1 and CDR2 sequences are SEHNR and FQNEAQ (reference sequence). The CDR3 contains 16 residues. With 2 bases clipped from V and 8 bases from J, the junction kept 6 bases outside the gene matches. The chain's CDR3 is CASSLTSGRAFDEQFF. In DNA, the CDR3 is TGTGCCAGCAGCTTAACTAGCGGGAGGGCCTTCGATGAGCAGTTCTTC.

This clonotype was seen a handful of times. J is TRBJ1-2 and V is TRBV11-2; possible D gene TRBD1, 6 bases. Germline assignment: CDR1 SGHAT and CDR2 FQNNGV. The CDR3 totals 12 residues. Trimming removed 8 bases from V and 4 bases from J, with 11 bases in between. The CDR3 protein is CASQDSPYGYTF. For the CDR3, the DNA is TGTGCCAGCCAGGACAGCCCCTATGGCTACACCTTC.

This clonotype was recorded a few times. The rearrangement joins TRBV15 to TRBJ1-5; D unclear. The V end was cut by 4 bases, the J end by 9 bases, with 13 bases between. Germline values: CDR1 LNHNV, CDR2 YYDKDF (reference sequence). The length of the CDR3 is 13 residues. In DNA form, the CDR3 reads TGTGCCACCAGCAAGACTCCCTCCCGGCCCCAGCATTTT. This encodes CATSKTPSRPQHF.

About this clonotype itself: One end of the junction is discordant with germline, which a read error may explain. The V and J genes are TRBV4-3 and TRBJ1-1, with D maybe TRBD1 (6 bases). The CDR3 runs to 13 residues. CDR1 is LGHNA and CDR2 is YSLEER in the germline V gene. The chain's CDR3 is CASSLTGNSEAFF. CDR3 coding DNA: TGCGCCAGCAGCCTTACAGGGAACTCTGAAGCTTTCTTT.

This clonotype turned up a few times. J is TRBJ1-4 and V is TRBV2, with 7 bases fitting TRBD1. With V trimmed by 2 bases and J by 0 bases, 6 bases remained unmatched. Germline loops: CDR1 SNHLY, CDR2 FYNNEI. The CDR3 length is 17 residues. The CDR3 protein is CASSEWGQPATNEKLFF. The CDR3 nucleotides read TGTGCCAGCAGTGAATGGGGACAGCCTGCAACTAATGAAAAACTGTTTTTT.

This clonotype was seen a handful of times. V gene TRBV30 combines with J gene TRBJ2-1, with 13 positions matching TRBD2. In germline, CDR1 is GTSNPN, CDR2 SVGIG (reference sequence). This CDR3 is 17 amino acids long. The J segment lost 4 bases and the V segment lost 0 bases, leaving 6 bases of the junction unmatched. The DNA for the CDR3 is TGTGCCTGGAGTGTCGGACTAGCGGGAGACCTTTACAATGAGCAGTTCTTC. This codes for CAWSVGLAGDLYNEQFF.